This TCR beta chain was documented in a study of beta chain features in type 1 diabetes. This clone has more than one count but fewer than ten. Its antigen is not identified. Isolated RNA was reverse transcribed in full, so expressed TCRB transcripts were sequenced. Data came from immunoSEQ multiplex PCR; TCRdb stores just in-frame clones and leaves some out. Among about 620,000 clones listed, roughly 15% were seen once. Study observations and caveats: An over-representation of cells with high TCR expression could result from cDNA sequencing. Diminished insertions and augmented deletions at VDJ junctions characterized type 1 diabetes patients.

Donors contributed one heparinised blood draw apiece, averaging about 110 mL. The sample comprised naive CD4+ T cells from blood. The receptor comes from a man in his late teens or twenties in good health.

This CDR3 is CASSPPGQGTGANVLTF. In nucleotides, the CDR3 is TGTGCCAGCAGCCCGCCGGGACAGGGGACTGGGGCCAACGTCCTGACTTTC. This chain joins TRBV7-9 and TRBJ2-6; 10 nucleotides align to TRBD1. CDR1 and CDR2 (germline): SEHNR, FQNEAQ (reference sequence). The CDR3 is 17 residues long. V lost 5 bases and J lost 2; bases outside the gene matches: 6.